This entry describes one T cell receptor beta chain. No antigen is known for it. This entry belongs to a study of cytomegalovirus exposure and HLA in healthy donors. TCRdb keeps only in-frame clones here, not all; method: immunoSEQ multiplex PCR. The data contain approximately 59,000 clones, over 90% of them seen just once; the ten biggest clones take up 5.3%. CDR3 length equals 16 residues. Trimming took off 0 bases at V and 6 bases at J, with 18 bases between the two ends. Germline values: CDR1 SGHRS, CDR2 YFSETQ. The study, taken as a whole, reports: For most TCR sequences rarity was the rule, although some public TCRs occurred in many donors. The study flagged some 180 TCR beta chains as cytomegalovirus-associated.

Specimen: PBMCs. The chain couples TRBV5-1 to TRBJ1-1; D is ambiguous. The sequence was obtained from a man between 18 and 29 years old in good health and CMV-seropositive. For the CDR3, the DNA is TGCGCCAGCAGCTTGGCCCCGTTGGTTGGGAGTCCTGAAGCTTTCTTT. This gives the protein CASSLAPLVGSPEAFF.